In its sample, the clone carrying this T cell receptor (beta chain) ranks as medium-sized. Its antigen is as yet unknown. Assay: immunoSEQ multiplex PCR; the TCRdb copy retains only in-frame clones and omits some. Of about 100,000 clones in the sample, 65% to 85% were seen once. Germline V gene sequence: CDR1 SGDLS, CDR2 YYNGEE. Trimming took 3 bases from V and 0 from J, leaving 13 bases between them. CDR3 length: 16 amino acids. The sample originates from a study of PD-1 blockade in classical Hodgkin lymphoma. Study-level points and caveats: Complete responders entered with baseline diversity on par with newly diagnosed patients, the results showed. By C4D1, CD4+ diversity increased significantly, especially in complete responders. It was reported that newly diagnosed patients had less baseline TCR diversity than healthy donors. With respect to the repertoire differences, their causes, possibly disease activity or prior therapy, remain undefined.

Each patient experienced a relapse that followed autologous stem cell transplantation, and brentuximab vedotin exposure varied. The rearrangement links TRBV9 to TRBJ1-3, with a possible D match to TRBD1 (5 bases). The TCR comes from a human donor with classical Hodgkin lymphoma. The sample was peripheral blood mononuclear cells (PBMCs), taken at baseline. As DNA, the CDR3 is TGTGCCAGCAGCGACAGACCCGGGACCTCTGGAAACACCATATATTTT. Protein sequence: CASSDRPGTSGNTIYF.